This is a list of T cell receptor beta chains from one sample in a study of cytomegalovirus exposure and HLA in healthy donors. TCRdb keeps only in-frame clones here, not all; method: immunoSEQ multiplex PCR. This sample has approximately 170,000 clones, with around 77% found just once. The sample consisted of PBMCs. Receptors originate from a female donor in good health and CMV-seronegative. CDR3s include the opening cysteine and the closing phenylalanine or tryptophan. Fields, in order: clone size, V gene, D gene, J gene, CDR3 DNA, CDR3 protein. The D gene is left open where the match is weak. The size field is filled for only some rows; it gives once, few, many or a size class.

abundance: few; v_gene: TRBV6-1; d_gene: -; j_gene: TRBJ2-2; CDR3nt: TGTGCCAGCAGTGAATCCACATCTTTCGCCGGGGAGCTGTTTTTT; CDR3aa: CASSESTSFAGELFF
abundance: few; v_gene: TRBV6-6; d_gene: -; j_gene: TRBJ1-1; CDR3nt: TGTGCCAGCACCGGCAGGGCAAAGAACACTGAAGCTTTCTTT; CDR3aa: CASTGRAKNTEAFF
abundance: few; v_gene: TRBV9; d_gene: -; j_gene: TRBJ2-7; CDR3nt: TGTGCCAGCAGCGTAGGAATTGAAGCGACGGGCGAGCAGTACTTC; CDR3aa: CASSVGIEATGEQYF
abundance: few; v_gene: TRBV4-1; d_gene: TRBD2; j_gene: TRBJ2-5; CDR3nt: TGCGCCAGCAGCCAAGGTATAGCAGCGGGAGAGGTAGAGACCCAGTACTTC; CDR3aa: CASSQGIAAGEVETQYF
abundance: -; v_gene: TRBV21-1; d_gene: -; j_gene: TRBJ1-5; CDR3nt: TGTGCCAGCAGCAAACGTATGGACAGGGGGAGAATTGTACCCAATCCAGACAATCAGCCCCAGCATTTT; CDR3aa: CASSKRMDRGRIVPNPDNQPQHF
abundance: -; v_gene: TRBV27; d_gene: -; j_gene: TRBJ2-5; CDR3nt: TGTGCCAGCAGTTTATCAAGCGGCCTCAGAGAGACCCAGTACTTC; CDR3aa: CASSLSSGLRETQYF
abundance: -; v_gene: TRBV11-3; d_gene: -; j_gene: TRBJ1-2; CDR3nt: TGTGCCAGCAGCTTAGGGGGAGGGAGTGACTATGGCTACACCTTC; CDR3aa: CASSLGGGSDYGYTF
abundance: few; v_gene: TRBV7-9; d_gene: -; j_gene: TRBJ2-5; CDR3nt: TGTGCCAGCAGCTTCCGGGACAACAAAGAGACCCAGTACTTC; CDR3aa: CASSFRDNKETQYF
abundance: few; v_gene: TRBV25-1; d_gene: -; j_gene: TRBJ2-7; CDR3nt: TGTGCCAGCAGTGAGGAGCCCTACGAGCAGTACTTC; CDR3aa: CASSEEPYEQYF
abundance: -; v_gene: TRBV30; d_gene: TRBD1; j_gene: TRBJ2-3; CDR3nt: TGTGCCTGGGCAGGGGGTTTCACAGATACGCAGTATTTT; CDR3aa: CAWAGGFTDTQYF
abundance: -; v_gene: TRBV4-1; d_gene: -; j_gene: TRBJ2-2; CDR3nt: TGCGCCAGCAGCCAAGCTGAGCCCGGGGGGCAGCTGTTTTTT; CDR3aa: CASSQAEPGGQLFF
abundance: -; v_gene: TRBV2; d_gene: TRBD2; j_gene: TRBJ2-3; CDR3nt: TGTGCCAGCAGCCTAGCGGGGTCTACAGATACGCAGTATTTT; CDR3aa: CASSLAGSTDTQYF
abundance: -; v_gene: TRBV19; d_gene: TRBD1; j_gene: TRBJ2-5; CDR3nt: TGTGCCAGTAGTAGGGACAGGGGCGGAGAGACCCAGTACTTC; CDR3aa: CASSRDRGGETQYF
abundance: -; v_gene: TRBV2; d_gene: -; j_gene: TRBJ1-1; CDR3nt: TGTGCCAGCAGCGCAGACAGGAACACTGAAGCTTTCTTT; CDR3aa: CASSADRNTEAFF
abundance: few; v_gene: TRBV29-1; d_gene: TRBD1; j_gene: TRBJ1-1; CDR3nt: TGCAGCGTTCAGACAGGGGGCAACACTGAAGCTTTCTTT; CDR3aa: CSVQTGGNTEAFF
abundance: -; v_gene: TRBV13; d_gene: TRBD2; j_gene: TRBJ2-7; CDR3nt: TGTGCCAGCAGCTTAGGGGGTCCTTTGGCGGGAGGTTGGGACGAGCAGTACTTC; CDR3aa: CASSLGGPLAGGWDEQYF
abundance: -; v_gene: TRBV2; d_gene: -; j_gene: TRBJ2-7; CDR3nt: TGTGCCAGCAGTCTGGTGTTGGGACAAAACGAGCAGTACTTC; CDR3aa: CASSLVLGQNEQYF
abundance: few; v_gene: TRBV7-3; d_gene: TRBD1; j_gene: TRBJ2-3; CDR3nt: TGTGCCAGCAGCCCCCGACAGGGGGCCACAGATACGCAGTATTTT; CDR3aa: CASSPRQGATDTQYF
abundance: -; v_gene: TRBV28; d_gene: -; j_gene: TRBJ1-6; CDR3nt: TGTGCCAGCAGTTGGACACGGAGCTCCTATAATTCATCCCTCCACTTT; CDR3aa: CASSWTRSSYNSSLHF
abundance: -; v_gene: TRBV19; d_gene: TRBD2; j_gene: TRBJ2-1; CDR3nt: TGTGCCAGCACCGGGACTAGCGGGAGCGGTTACAATGAGCAGTTCTTC; CDR3aa: CASTGTSGSGYNEQFF
abundance: -; v_gene: TRBV27; d_gene: -; j_gene: TRBJ1-1; CDR3nt: TGTGCCAGCAGTTTATGGCAGAACACTGAAGCTTTCTTT; CDR3aa: CASSLWQNTEAFF
abundance: -; v_gene: TRBV6-5; d_gene: TRBD1; j_gene: TRBJ2-5; CDR3nt: TGTGCCAGCAGTTACGGGCCGACAGGGTGGGACTTC; CDR3aa: CASSYGPTGWDF
abundance: -; v_gene: TRBV30; d_gene: -; j_gene: TRBJ2-5; CDR3nt: TGTGCCTGGAGCGAGGGGGTAGTAGCAGAGACCCAGTACTTC; CDR3aa: CAWSEGVVAETQYF
abundance: -; v_gene: TRBV19; d_gene: -; j_gene: TRBJ1-5; CDR3nt: TGTGCCAGTAGTATCAACGGGTATAGCAATCAGCCCCAGCATTTT; CDR3aa: CASSINGYSNQPQHF
abundance: -; v_gene: TRBV30; d_gene: -; j_gene: TRBJ2-7; CDR3nt: TGTGCCTGGAGTAGAAAGGGCCAGGGGAGCTACGAGCAGTACTTC; CDR3aa: CAWSRKGQGSYEQYF
abundance: -; v_gene: TRBV5-6; d_gene: TRBD2; j_gene: TRBJ2-7; CDR3nt: TGTGCCAGCAGCCCCCGTGGGCTAGCGGGGGACCCCTACGAGCAGTACTTC; CDR3aa: CASSPRGLAGDPYEQYF
abundance: -; v_gene: TRBV10-3; d_gene: -; j_gene: TRBJ2-3; CDR3nt: TGTGCCATCAGTGAACTAGGGTCAGATACGCAGTATTTT; CDR3aa: CAISELGSDTQYF
abundance: -; v_gene: TRBV7-2; d_gene: -; j_gene: TRBJ1-2; CDR3nt: TGTGCCAGCAGCCCCTCGAGTAGTGGCTACACCTTC; CDR3aa: CASSPSSSGYTF
abundance: -; v_gene: TRBV5-1; d_gene: TRBD1; j_gene: TRBJ1-1; CDR3nt: TGCGCCAGCAGCTCTACAGGGGATTGGGGCACTGAAGCTTTCTTT; CDR3aa: CASSSTGDWGTEAFF
abundance: -; v_gene: TRBV30; d_gene: -; j_gene: TRBJ1-4; CDR3nt: TGTGCCTGGAGTGCTCAGGGAGGAGAGAATGAAAAACTGTTTTTT; CDR3aa: CAWSAQGGENEKLFF
abundance: -; v_gene: TRBV28; d_gene: -; j_gene: TRBJ2-6; CDR3nt: TGTGCCAGCAGCCCTACTGGGGCCAACGTCCTGACTTTC; CDR3aa: CASSPTGANVLTF
abundance: once; v_gene: TRBV27; d_gene: TRBD1; j_gene: TRBJ1-2; CDR3nt: TGTGCCAGCAGTTCCGGGGACAGGGTCTATGGCTACACCTTC; CDR3aa: CASSSGDRVYGYTF
abundance: once; v_gene: TRBV18; d_gene: TRBD1; j_gene: TRBJ1-6; CDR3nt: TGTGCCAGCTCACTGGGAGACAGGGGAAATTCACCCCTCCACTTT; CDR3aa: CASSLGDRGNSPLHF
abundance: -; v_gene: TRBV5-1; d_gene: TRBD2; j_gene: TRBJ2-5; CDR3nt: TGCGCCAGCAGCTCCGGGACTAGCGGGAGGGGTAAAGAGACCCAGTACTTC; CDR3aa: CASSSGTSGRGKETQYF
abundance: -; v_gene: TRBV15; d_gene: -; j_gene: TRBJ1-1; CDR3nt: TGTGCCACCAGCAGCCGCACAGGGAACACTGAAGCTTTCTTT; CDR3aa: CATSSRTGNTEAFF
abundance: -; v_gene: TRBV30; d_gene: TRBD1; j_gene: TRBJ1-2; CDR3nt: TGTGCCTGGAGTTTGACAGGGGGATATGGCTACACCTTC; CDR3aa: CAWSLTGGYGYTF
abundance: -; v_gene: TRBV27; d_gene: -; j_gene: TRBJ2-3; CDR3nt: TGTGCCAGCAGTTTGTCAAGCACAGATACGCAGTATTTT; CDR3aa: CASSLSSTDTQYF
abundance: once; v_gene: TRBV2; d_gene: -; j_gene: TRBJ2-7; CDR3nt: TGTGCCAGCAGAGAGAGCTTAACCTCCTACGAGCAGTACTTC; CDR3aa: CASRESLTSYEQYF
abundance: -; v_gene: TRBV7-3; d_gene: TRBD2; j_gene: TRBJ2-7; CDR3nt: TGTGCCAGCAGCTTACTAGCGGGAGTATCCGAGCAGTACTTC; CDR3aa: CASSLLAGVSEQYF
abundance: once; v_gene: TRBV6-1; d_gene: TRBD1; j_gene: TRBJ1-2; CDR3nt: TGTGCCAGCAGAGAGGGACAGGGGGAAAACTATGGCTACACCTTC; CDR3aa: CASREGQGENYGYTF
abundance: -; v_gene: TRBV5-1; d_gene: TRBD2; j_gene: TRBJ2-5; CDR3nt: TGCGCCAGCAGCTTGGTTAGCGGGGGGGCCGGCCAAGAGACCCAGTACTTC; CDR3aa: CASSLVSGGAGQETQYF
abundance: once; v_gene: TRBV21-1; d_gene: -; j_gene: TRBJ1-1; CDR3nt: TGTGCCAGCAGCAAAAGGGGGCGGCTCACTGAAGCTTTCTTT; CDR3aa: CASSKRGRLTEAFF
abundance: -; v_gene: TRBV18; d_gene: TRBD2; j_gene: TRBJ2-3; CDR3nt: TGTGCCAGCTCACCACCGGTAGCGGGGGATTTTAGCACAGATACGCAGTATTTT; CDR3aa: CASSPPVAGDFSTDTQYF
abundance: -; v_gene: TRBV7-3; d_gene: -; j_gene: TRBJ1-1; CDR3nt: TGTGCCAGCAGCGCCTCCAGTAGGGGCGTCACTGAAGCTTTCTTT; CDR3aa: CASSASSRGVTEAFF
abundance: -; v_gene: TRBV5-5; d_gene: TRBD1; j_gene: TRBJ2-2; CDR3nt: TGTGCCAGCTCCCGGGTGGGACAGGGGGCCGACACCGGGGAGCTGTTTTTT; CDR3aa: CASSRVGQGADTGELFF
abundance: -; v_gene: TRBV29-1; d_gene: TRBD1; j_gene: TRBJ2-5; CDR3nt: TGCAGCGTCCGGGACAGGCGCCAAGAGACCCAGTACTTC; CDR3aa: CSVRDRRQETQYF
abundance: once; v_gene: TRBV19; d_gene: -; j_gene: TRBJ1-1; CDR3nt: TGTGCCAGTAGTATTGAGGGAGTGGGCTCTGAAGCTTTCTTT; CDR3aa: CASSIEGVGSEAFF
abundance: -; v_gene: TRBV15; d_gene: -; j_gene: TRBJ1-2; CDR3nt: TGTGCCACCAGCAGCCCCCAGGAGGGGAGCTATGGCTACACCTTC; CDR3aa: CATSSPQEGSYGYTF
abundance: -; v_gene: TRBV2; d_gene: TRBD2; j_gene: TRBJ2-2; CDR3nt: TGTGCCAGCAGTTCGGGACTAGCAGTCGGGGAGCTGTTTTTT; CDR3aa: CASSSGLAVGELFF
abundance: -; v_gene: TRBV4-1; d_gene: TRBD1; j_gene: TRBJ1-1; CDR3nt: TGCGCCAGCAGCCAAGATGTGTTGGCAGGGGGTGAAGCTTTCTTT; CDR3aa: CASSQDVLAGGEAFF
abundance: -; v_gene: TRBV18; d_gene: -; j_gene: TRBJ1-3; CDR3nt: TGTGCCAGCTCATCAGCAGGGTACTCTGGAAACACCATATATTTT; CDR3aa: CASSSAGYSGNTIYF
abundance: few; v_gene: TRBV4-3; d_gene: -; j_gene: TRBJ2-2; CDR3nt: TGCGCCAGCAGCCAAGAAGGGGGACCCACCGGGGAGCTGTTTTTT; CDR3aa: CASSQEGGPTGELFF
abundance: -; v_gene: TRBV28; d_gene: TRBD1; j_gene: TRBJ2-7; CDR3nt: TGTGCCAGCACCTTTTTGACAGGGGGCTACGAGCAGTACTTC; CDR3aa: CASTFLTGGYEQYF
abundance: -; v_gene: TRBV30; d_gene: -; j_gene: TRBJ1-4; CDR3nt: TGTGCCTGGAGTGTACTGATGCAGGGGCCTAATGAAAAACTGTTTTTT; CDR3aa: CAWSVLMQGPNEKLFF
abundance: -; v_gene: TRBV25-1; d_gene: TRBD2; j_gene: TRBJ2-1; CDR3nt: TGTGCCAGCAGTGAATGGTCTAGCGGGAGTGAAAAGCAGTTCTTC; CDR3aa: CASSEWSSGSEKQFF
abundance: -; v_gene: TRBV7-3; d_gene: TRBD1; j_gene: TRBJ1-6; CDR3nt: TGTGCCAGCAGCTTATCGGGACAGGGAGATTCACCCCTCCACTTT; CDR3aa: CASSLSGQGDSPLHF
abundance: -; v_gene: TRBV19; d_gene: TRBD1; j_gene: TRBJ1-2; CDR3nt: TGTGCCAGCCGGACAGGATTTGACTATGGCTACACCTTC; CDR3aa: CASRTGFDYGYTF
abundance: -; v_gene: TRBV4-1; d_gene: TRBD1; j_gene: TRBJ1-3; CDR3nt: TGCGCCAGCAGCCATCACCAACTCCGGGACAGGGTGAACACCATATATTTT; CDR3aa: CASSHHQLRDRVNTIYF
abundance: few; v_gene: TRBV20-1; d_gene: -; j_gene: TRBJ1-3; CDR3nt: TGCAGTGCTAGAGATCCGGACACCATATATTTT; CDR3aa: CSARDPDTIYF